The 26 T cell receptor beta chains presented below share a single source sample, sequenced in a study of HIV-infected patients and healthy controls. Whole blood was used without fractionation, so all unsorted peripheral T cells were included. 400 to 550 ng RNA was reverse transcribed with alpha and beta constant-region primers. Alpha and beta chain libraries were made separately by chain-specific third strand synthesis with multiplexing indices. One entry per CDR3 protein results from TCRdb running MiXCR on the 5' RACE reads. In the table there are about 19,000 distinct CDR3 sequences, 8.9% of which are singletons. The sample taken for sequencing was blood. All receptors come from an adult in good health.

Of note for this clonotype: A much more abundant neighbour one base away suggests this may be a read error. DNA for the CDR3: TGTGCCAACAGTTTGACAGCGGGGAGGGAGCAGTACTTC. Translated, it gives CANSLTAGREQYF. The chain links TRBV12-3 or TRBV12-4 to TRBJ2-7; 7 nucleotides match TRBD2. This CDR3 has 13 amino acids.

Relative to its sample, this clonotype is medium-sized. The chain links TRBV3-1 to TRBJ1-1, with a tentative D call TRBD1 (5 bases). The germline V gene has CDR1 LGHDT and CDR2 YNNKEL (reference sequence). The CDR3 runs to 15 residues. V lost 0 bases and J 3 bases, leaving 11 bases between the germline ends. CDR3 nucleotides: TGTGCCAGCAGCCAAGACTGGGGGGGGGACACTGAAGCTTTCTTT. Translated: CASSQDWGGDTEAFF.

This clonotype was detected many times. This chain uses TRBV7-6 with TRBJ2-7, with 9 bases matching TRBD1. There are 18 residues in the CDR3. The V gene end was trimmed by 1 base and the J gene end by 0 bases; junction bases not matched to a gene: 10. Germline V CDR1 and CDR2: SGHVS, FNYEAQ. The CDR3 bases are TGTGCCAGCAGCTTAGGTGTGTACAGGGGGCTGAACTCCTACGAGCAGTACTTC. This codes for CASSLGVYRGLNSYEQYF.

This clonotype has a count of ten or more. The gene calls are TRBV20-1 and TRBJ1-1, with D hard to call. The ends were cut back, 3 bases at V and 2 bases at J, with 4 bases in the middle. CDR3 length: 11 residues. Germline-derived CDR1 and CDR2 are DFQATT and SNEGSKA (reference sequence). The CDR3 DNA sequence: TGCAGTGCTAGTTCTAACACTGAAGCTTTCTTT. Translating it yields CSASSNTEAFF.

This clonotype was counted many times. The chain links TRBV20-1 to TRBJ1-1, with D uncertain. The CDR3 spans 14 residues. CDR1 is DFQATT, CDR2 SNEGSKA, per germline (reference sequence). Trimming pared 4 bases from V and 0 bases from J, leaving 12 bases between. This CDR3 is CSAIAANMNTEAFF. CDR3 sequence (DNA): TGCAGTGCTATTGCCGCCAACATGAACACTGAAGCTTTCTTT.

This clonotype was detected only a few times. The chain links TRBV24-1 to TRBJ2-2, with no clear D. Trimming took off 6 bases at V and 5 bases at J, with 6 bases between the two ends. This CDR3 is 12 amino acids long. CDR1 and CDR2 (germline): KGHDR, SFDVKD. The CDR3 DNA reads as TGTGCCACCAGTATGCGAACCGGGGAGCTGTTTTTT. Protein sequence: CATSMRTGELFF.

There are many counts of this clonotype. V usage is TRBV28 and J usage is TRBJ2-1; D could derive from TRBD1 or TRBD2 (5 bases each). The CDR3 is 14 amino acids. V was trimmed by 10 bases and J by 0 bases, leaving 13 bases between them. From germline, CDR1 is MDHEN and CDR2 SYDVKM. CDR3 amino acids: CAIARDLSYNEQFF. For the CDR3, the DNA is TGTGCCATCGCCCGGGACCTCTCCTACAATGAGCAGTTCTTC.

The chain recombines TRBV6-5 with TRBJ1-1, with TRBD1 matching 7 bases. Germline values: CDR1 MNHEY, CDR2 SVGAGI. After removal of 8 bases from V and 3 bases from J, the junction contained 12 bases not matched to a gene. CDR3 size: 15 residues. CDR3 region: CASSQGVTEDTEAFF. The CDR3 coding sequence is TGTGCCAGCTCCCAGGGGGTTACTGAGGACACTGAAGCTTTCTTT.

The chain combines TRBV12-3 or TRBV12-4 with TRBJ1-2; TRBD1 is a possible D gene (6 bases). V dropped 6 bases and J dropped 8 bases, with 16 bases sitting between them. The CDR3 is 13 amino acids. The CDR3 loop reads CASSPDRRKGYTF. The CDR3, as DNA: TGTGCCAGCAGCCCGGACAGACGGAAAGGCTACACCTTC.

This chain connects TRBV14 to TRBJ1-2; D may be TRBD1 (6 bases). In germline, CDR1 is SGHDN, CDR2 FVKESK. Trimming removed 4 bases from V and 7 bases from J, with 13 bases in between. The CDR3 covers 13 residues. CDR3 coding DNA: TGTGCCAGCAGCCGCGGACAGTTGGGTGGCTACACCTTC. This gives the protein CASSRGQLGGYTF.

About this clonotype: One base away lies a much larger clone, so this may be a sequencing read error. The chain is built from TRBV4-2 and TRBJ1-6; D remains ambiguous. The CDR3 sequence is 17 residues long. Germline CDR1 is LGHNA and CDR2 is YNFKEQ. CDR3 DNA: TGTGTCAGCAGCCAAGTGCGGAACGGCCTTCGCTCTCACCCCCTCCACTTT. Translating it yields CVSSQVRNGLRSHPLHF.

This chain links TRBV7-2 with TRBJ2-7; possibly TRBD1 or TRBD2 for D (6 bases each). CDR1 and CDR2 from the germline V gene are SGHTA and FQGNSA. V was pared by 4 bases and J by 3 bases, with 19 bases between. The CDR3 spans 16 residues. The CDR3 loop reads CASSSAGSGADYEQYF. Written as DNA, the CDR3 is TGTGCCAGCAGCTCGGCCGGCTCGGGGGCAGACTACGAGCAGTACTTC. Based on the CDR3 plus reference TRBV7-2 and TRBJ2-7, the full variable domain is GAGVSQSPSNKVTEKGKDVELRCDPISGHTALYWYRQSLGQGLEFLIYFQGNSAPDKSGLPSDRFSAERTGGSVSTLTIQRTQQEDSAVYLCASSSAGSGADYEQYFGPGTRLTVT.

The sample holds a few counts of this clonotype. The chain combines TRBV10-2 with TRBJ2-7; D remains unclear. CDR3 length: 12 residues. Germline V CDR1 and CDR2: WSHSY, SAAADI. Trimming cost V 3 bases and J 1 base, with 4 bases left between them. This chain's CDR3 is CASSETSYEQYF. In DNA, the CDR3 is TGCGCCAGCAGTGAAACGTCCTACGAGCAGTACTTC.

This clonotype was picked up many times. This chain uses TRBV7-8 with TRBJ2-7, with D tentatively TRBD1 or TRBD2 (5 bases each). In germline, CDR1 is SGHVS, CDR2 FQNEAQ. V lost 5 bases and J lost 2, with 16 bases in between. This CDR3 comprises 15 residues. DNA of the CDR3: TGTGCCAGCAGCCCCAGGGACCGTCCCACCTACGAGCAGTACTTC. Amino acids: CASSPRDRPTYEQYF.

This clonotype was observed many times. The chain combines TRBV6-2 or TRBV6-3 with TRBJ2-3; D is undetermined. The V end lost 0 bases, the J end lost 4 bases, and 17 bases lay between the germline ends. Germline lookup yields CDR1 MNHEY and CDR2 SVGEGT. The CDR3 loop spans 17 amino acids. In DNA, the CDR3 is TGTGCCAGCAGTTACTCGCGGATCCTTAGGTCGTCAGATACGCAGTATTTT. Its protein product is CASSYSRILRSSDTQYF.

This clonotype came up many times. J is TRBJ1-6 and V is TRBV5-1; D remains ambiguous. The germline CDR1 and CDR2 sequences are SGHRS and YFSETQ. This CDR3 spans 13 amino acids. Trimming shortened V by 0 bases and J by 7 bases, and 5 bases separated the two germline ends. This chain's CDR3 is CASSLEQNSPLHF. CDR3 DNA sequence: TGCGCCAGCAGCTTGGAACAGAATTCACCCCTCCACTTT. Variable domain in full (rest from reference TRBV5-1 and TRBJ1-6): KAGVTQTPRYLIKTRGQQVTLSCSPISGHRSVSWYQQTPGQGLQFLFEYFSETQRNKGNFPGRFSGRQFSNSRSEMNVSTLELGDSALYLCASSLEQNSPLHFGNGTRLTVT.

This clonotype was observed a few times. CDR3 DNA sequence: TGTGCCATCAGTCTTCGGACAGGGGGTCCGGATACGCAGTATTTT. Encoded protein: CAISLRTGGPDTQYF. The genes are TRBV10-3 and TRBJ2-3, with 10 positions matching TRBD1. This CDR3 is built from 15 residues. The germline V gene encodes CDR1 ENHRY and CDR2 SYGVKD. V dropped 5 bases and J dropped 6; count of bases not matched to a gene: 8.

This clonotype was seen repeatedly, ten times or more. This chain links TRBV6-5 with TRBJ2-3; 9 nucleotides match TRBD1. The CDR3 runs to 15 residues. With 6 bases clipped from V and 4 bases from J, the junction kept 8 bases outside the gene matches. The germline CDR1 and CDR2 sequences are MNHEY and SVGAGI. CDR3 coding DNA: TGTGCCAGCAGCCTACAGGGGGCGCGAGCAGATACGCAGTATTTT. This sequence encodes CASSLQGARADTQYF.

The chain uses TRBV10-3 and TRBJ1-5, with D uncertain. This CDR3 contains 15 residues. Germline assignment: CDR1 ENHRY and CDR2 SYGVKD. The CDR3 reads CEISESGMGNKHQHF. The DNA of the CDR3 is TGTGAAATAAGTGAGTCGGGTATGGGCAATAAGCACCAGCATTTT.

This clonotype was seen repeatedly, ten times or more. This chain joins TRBV24-1 and TRBJ2-2, with TRBD1 identical over 7 bases. Trimming took 3 bases from V and 6 from J; bases not matched to a gene: 6. CDR1 is KGHDR and CDR2 is SFDVKD in the germline V gene. The CDR3 is 15 residues long. DNA for the CDR3: TGTGCCACCAGTGATAAGGGACAGTCGGCCGGGGAGCTGTTTTTT. It is translated as CATSDKGQSAGELFF.

This clonotype was picked up many times. This chain joins TRBV12-3 or TRBV12-4 and TRBJ1-5; D is uncertain. Trimming cost V 3 bases and J 3 bases, with 9 bases left between them. The CDR3 contains 14 residues. The CDR3 region is CASSLWEFNQPQHF. CDR3 nucleotides: TGTGCCAGCAGTTTGTGGGAGTTCAATCAGCCCCAGCATTTT.

This clonotype was seen only a few times. This chain joins TRBV30 and TRBJ2-2; tentatively, D is TRBD1 (5 bases). V lost 0 bases to trimming and J lost 5 bases, with 7 bases between them. The CDR3 is made up of 13 amino acids. In germline, CDR1 is GTSNPN, CDR2 SVGIG (reference sequence). The CDR3 loop is CAWSVGATGELFF. CDR3 sequence (DNA): TGTGCCTGGAGTGTAGGGGCTACCGGGGAGCTGTTTTTT.

This clonotype is deemed medium-sized. The V call is TRBV7-9, the J call TRBJ2-7; weak D call: TRBD2 (5 bases). Germline loops: CDR1 SEHNR, CDR2 FQNEAQ (reference sequence). Trimming stripped 8 bases from V and 0 bases from J, with 11 bases between. The CDR3 has 13 amino acids. This CDR3 is CASVPGSSYEQYF. CDR3 DNA: TGTGCCAGCGTCCCGGGGAGCTCCTACGAGCAGTACTTC.

This clonotype was recorded many times. The J gene is TRBJ2-5, the V gene TRBV10-3; D not certain. There are 15 residues in the CDR3. Trimming shortened V by 4 bases and J by 5 bases, and 17 bases separated the two germline ends. Germline V lookup: CDR1 ENHRY, CDR2 SYGVKD. The CDR3 region is CAISVGKVDTETQYF. The CDR3 DNA reads as TGTGCCATCAGTGTAGGGAAGGTAGATACTGAGACCCAGTACTTC.

This clonotype counts as medium-sized. This chain connects TRBV11-3 to TRBJ1-1; D is unresolved. The CDR3 is made up of 13 amino acids. Looked up from germline, CDR1 is SGHNT and CDR2 is YENEEA. V shed 1 base and J shed 4 bases, with 7 bases lying between them. The CDR3 DNA follows: TGTGCCAGCAGCTTAGCCCGGGGCACTGAAGCTTTCTTT. Its protein is CASSLARGTEAFF.

The J gene is TRBJ1-6, the V gene TRBV27; 7 nucleotides agree with TRBD1. CDR1 is MNHEY, CDR2 SMNVEV, per germline (reference sequence). The junction had 6 bases not matched to a gene; V was cut back by 2 bases and J by 5 bases. The CDR3 runs to 16 residues. CDR3 DNA: TGTGCCAGCAGTTTAAGAGGGGACAGAAATAATTCACCCCTCCACTTT. Translation gives CASSLRGDRNNSPLHF.